This TCR beta chain was captured by sequencing in a study of cytomegalovirus exposure and HLA in healthy donors. Overall study findings and caveats: Later, an analysis found that TCR clusters from the first cohort tended to co-occur in the 120 validation repertoires. The study recorded about 150 TCR beta chains that were cytomegalovirus-associated. Among the CMV-associated chains, a few were confirmed in vitro as specific for CMV antigens.

Details on this clone: Its specificity is not known.

The repertoire was sequenced with immunoSEQ multiplex PCR; TCRdb's copy has only in-frame clones and lacks some. The data contain around 300,000 clones, 80% to 90% of them singletons. Germline V gives CDR1 SQVTM, CDR2 ANQGSEA. Trimming took 2 bases from V and 6 from J, leaving 10 bases between them. The CDR3 is made up of 12 amino acids. This sequence originates from a woman aged 18 to 35 in good health and CMV-seronegative. V gene TRBV29-1 combines with J gene TRBJ1-2, with unresolved D. Material for sequencing was PBMCs. The CDR3 is CSVEFNSDGYTF. The CDR3 DNA sequence: TGCAGCGTTGAATTTAACTCCGATGGCTACACCTTC.